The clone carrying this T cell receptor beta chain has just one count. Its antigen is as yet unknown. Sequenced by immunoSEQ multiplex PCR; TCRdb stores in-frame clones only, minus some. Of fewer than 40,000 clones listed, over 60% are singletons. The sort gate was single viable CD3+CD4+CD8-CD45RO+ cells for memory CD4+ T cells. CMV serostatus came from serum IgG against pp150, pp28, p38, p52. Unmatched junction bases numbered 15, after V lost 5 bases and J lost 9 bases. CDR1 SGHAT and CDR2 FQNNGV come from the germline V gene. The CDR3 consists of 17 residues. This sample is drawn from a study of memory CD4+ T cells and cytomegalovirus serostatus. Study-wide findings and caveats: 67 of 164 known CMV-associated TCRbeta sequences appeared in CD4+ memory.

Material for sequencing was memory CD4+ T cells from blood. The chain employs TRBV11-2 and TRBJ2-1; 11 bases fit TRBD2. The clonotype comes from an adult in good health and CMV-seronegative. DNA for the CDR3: TGTGCCAGCAGCCCGAGTAGGACTAGCGGGCCGCGTAGTGAGCAGTTCTTC. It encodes CASSPSRTSGPRSEQFF.